Presented here are 2 T cell receptor beta chains from one specimen sequenced in a study of CXCR3-negative and CXCR3-positive naive CD8 T cells. Study-wide results and limits: Compared with CXCR3-negative naive cells, CXCR3-positive naive cells showed more hydrophobic TRB CDR3s.

Libraries were UMI-labeled 5' RACE TRB cDNA. For each CDR3 protein, TCRdb gives one entry from its re-call of the 5' RACE reads, without DNA. The listing records tens of thousands of distinct CDR3 sequences. No antigen has been assigned to these receptors. Sequencing input: naive CXCR3+ CD8+ T cells from blood. Subset reported: CD45RO-CCR7+CD27+CD95- naive CD8+ T cells expressing CXCR3 (TNR3+). These receptors came from a human donor in good health. Some clones in this sample may be carry-over from other donors' samples.

The chain joins TRBV4-3 to TRBJ1-1; TCRdb outputs TRBD1, but without DNA this stays unchecked. The CDR3 extends over 13 amino acids. Germline V CDR1 and CDR2: LGHNA, YSLEER. The CDR3 loop reads CASSLIQGREAFF.

CDR3 amino acids: CASSYFNLNIQYF. V gene TRBV6-2 or TRBV6-3 combines with J gene TRBJ2-4. The CDR3 loop spans 13 amino acids. Germline V gene lookup returns CDR1 MNHEY and CDR2 SVGEGT.